This T cell receptor (beta chain) was identified in a study of CD8 T cells in ankylosing spondylitis. This clonotype was detected a few times. Its antigen is unidentified. Study-wide findings and caveats: Reports of some motif variants in reactive arthritis synovial fluid and blood predate this one. What seemed typical of ankylosing spondylitis blood was a TCR beta motif built from 7 or 8 highly homologous variants. Those disease-linked clones were CD8+; they were also relatively rare in peripheral blood. Reportedly, disease-linked clones are significantly enriched in ankylosing spondylitis patients' matched synovial fluid.

After removal of 5 bases from V and 2 bases from J, the junction contained 8 bases not matched to a gene. This CDR3 has 15 amino acids. Germline V gene data show CDR1 as ENHRY and CDR2 as SYGVKD. Library preparation for TCR beta used quantitative 5'-RACE with molecular barcodes. TCRdb called the 5' RACE reads again in MiXCR, with one record for every CDR3 protein. The profile shows 800,000 to 900,000 distinct CDR3 sequences, approximately 12% of them singletons. The sequenced material came from blood, either unsorted or a sorted T cell fraction (not recorded which). This chain uses TRBV10-3 with TRBJ2-7; 8 bases fit TRBD1. The clonotype originates from a male donor with ankylosing spondylitis. The CDR3, as DNA: TGTGCCATCAGTACACAGGGGGGTAGGGCCTACGAGCAGTACTTC. It is translated as CAISTQGGRAYEQYF.